A selection of T cell receptor beta chains follows, all from one sample in a study of blood T cell repertoires in COVID-19. Assay: immunoSEQ multiplex PCR; the TCRdb copy retains only in-frame clones and omits some. The table records 20,000 to 25,000 clones, 80% to 85% of them present only once. Sequenced material: peripheral blood. The receptors here all came from a man older than 75 with active or convalescent COVID-19. Each CDR3 is given with its conserved first and last residue. Each record gives: clone size, V gene, J gene, D gene, CDR3 DNA, CDR3 protein. A D gene is named only where the DNA matches it firmly. Size values are once, few and many counts, or a class for expanded clones, and some rows have none.

.	TRBV9	TRBJ2-3	TRBD2	TGTGCCAGCAGTGGGGGGGCTAGCGGGAGCACAGATACGCAGTATTTT	CASSGGASGSTDTQYF
.	TRBV18	TRBJ1-4	.	TGTGCCAGCTCACCATTCCCTGATGGCTATGAAAAACTGTTTTTT	CASSPFPDGYEKLFF
.	TRBV3-1/TRBV3-2	TRBJ2-3	.	TGTGCCAGCAGCCCCCCTCTCCGAGATACGCAGTATTTT	CASSPPLRDTQYF
.	TRBV10-3	TRBJ1-1	.	TGTGCCATCAGTGGTGGGGGAGGCACTGAAGCTTTCTTT	CAISGGGGTEAFF
.	TRBV12-5	TRBJ1-1	TRBD1	TGTGCTAGTGGTTGGCTCGGACAGGGGGTAATGAACACTGAAGCTTTCTTT	CASGWLGQGVMNTEAFF
.	TRBV3-1/TRBV3-2	TRBJ1-1	TRBD1	TGTGCCAGCAGCCAGCACCTTGGACAGGGGTGGAACTGGGACACTGAAGCTTTCTTT	CASSQHLGQGWNWDTEAFF
few	TRBV7-2	TRBJ2-7	TRBD1	TGTGCCAGCAGCTTAAGCGGACAGGGCTCCTACGAGCAGTACTTC	CASSLSGQGSYEQYF
.	TRBV9	TRBJ1-6	TRBD1	TGTGCCAGCAGCGAAGGACAGGGGGCGCCCTATAATTCACCCCTCCACTTT	CASSEGQGAPYNSPLHF
.	TRBV11-2	TRBJ1-1	.	TGTGCCAGCAGCTTTAGGGGGACCCCCCCGAGCGCTTTCTTT	CASSFRGTPPSAFF
.	TRBV6-5	TRBJ1-2	TRBD1	TGTGCCAGCCATAGACAGGGCCCTAACTATGGCTACACCTTC	CASHRQGPNYGYTF
.	TRBV28	TRBJ1-1	.	TGTGCCAGCAGTCCTCCTAGGATGGGCACTGAAGCTTTCTTT	CASSPPRMGTEAFF
.	TRBV7-8	TRBJ2-5	TRBD2	TGTGCCAGCGGACTAGCGGGGGGGGAGACCCAGTACTTC	CASGLAGGETQYF
few	TRBV4-1	TRBJ2-7	.	TGCGCCAGCAGCCAAGATAGAGGTTCGCGAGTTGACTACGAGCAGTACTTC	CASSQDRGSRVDYEQYF
.	TRBV19	TRBJ2-7	.	TGTGCCAGTAGTATCCCAGGGTTGTACGAGCAGTACTTC	CASSIPGLYEQYF
once	TRBV6-1	TRBJ2-3	.	TGTGCCAGCTCAGGGAACACAGATACGCAGTATTTT	CASSGNTDTQYF
few	TRBV6-5	TRBJ2-7	.	TGTGCCAGCACCTACGGGCAGGGGAGCTACGAGCAGTACTTC	CASTYGQGSYEQYF
once	TRBV5-1	TRBJ2-3	TRBD1	TGCGCCAGCAGCTCCGGGACAGGGGGTCCAGATACGCAGTATTTT	CASSSGTGGPDTQYF
.	TRBV11-1	TRBJ1-4	.	TGTGCCAGCAGCAAAGACAGCCACCCCTCTGAAAAACTGTTTTTT	CASSKDSHPSEKLFF
.	TRBV4-1	TRBJ2-3	TRBD2	TGCGCCAGCAGCCAGGCGCTAGCGGGAGGACGCACAGATACGCAGTATTTT	CASSQALAGGRTDTQYF
.	TRBV7-2	TRBJ2-1	.	TGTGCCAGCAGCTTAAGGGGGGGGCCTACTCCTTACAATGAGCAGTTCTTC	CASSLRGGPTPYNEQFF
.	TRBV7-2	TRBJ2-5	TRBD2	TGTGCCAGCAGCTTAGCGGGAGGGTCGGAGACCCAGTACTTC	CASSLAGGSETQYF
.	TRBV5-1	TRBJ1-2	TRBD1	TGCGCCAGCAGCTTGGCCAGGACAGGGACCTATGGCTACACCTTC	CASSLARTGTYGYTF
.	TRBV12-3/TRBV12-4	TRBJ2-1	TRBD1	TGTGCCAGCAGCCTAACAGGGGGCGATGAGCAGTTCTTC	CASSLTGGDEQFF
.	TRBV19	TRBJ2-7	.	TGTGCCAGTACCACACTTCGAGGGGGCGAGCAGTACTTC	CASTTLRGGEQYF
.	TRBV29-1	TRBJ2-1	TRBD1	TGCAGCGTGGAGGGGGCCGGGACAGGGGTGTACAATGAGCAGTTCTTC	CSVEGAGTGVYNEQFF
once	TRBV9	TRBJ2-5	TRBD2	TGTGCCAGCAGCGTAGGGACTAGCGGGGGGCCTCGGGAGACCCAGTACTTC	CASSVGTSGGPRETQYF
.	TRBV9	TRBJ2-3	.	TGTGCCAGCAGCGTAGCGCAGGGGATCACAGATACGCAGTATTTT	CASSVAQGITDTQYF
.	TRBV19	TRBJ2-5	TRBD2	TGTGCCAGTAGTGGGACTATCCAAGAGACCCAGTACTTC	CASSGTIQETQYF
.	TRBV7-9	TRBJ2-7	TRBD2	TGTGCCAGCAGCTTAATTCCTAGCGGCTACTACGAGCAGTACTTC	CASSLIPSGYYEQYF
.	TRBV19	TRBJ1-1	.	TGTGCCAGTAGTATCCCGGGCAGACGGGGAGATCCTGAAGCTTTCTTT	CASSIPGRRGDPEAFF
few	TRBV9	TRBJ1-2	.	TGTGCCAGCAGCGTAGCTCCTCTCGTCTATGGGGCCTATGGCTACACCTTC	CASSVAPLVYGAYGYTF
once	TRBV9	TRBJ2-1	.	TGTGCCAGCAGCGCACAGGGTGGCTCCTACAATGAGCAGTTCTTC	CASSAQGGSYNEQFF
.	TRBV7-8	TRBJ2-7	TRBD1	TGTGCCAGCAGCCGAGGGACAGGGGGCTTCGGTACCTACGAGCAGTACTTC	CASSRGTGGFGTYEQYF
.	TRBV10-3	TRBJ1-1	.	TGTGCCATCAGCCCACGAGGAAGGTCCACTGAAGCTTTCTTT	CAISPRGRSTEAFF
once	TRBV19	TRBJ2-2	.	TGTGCCAGTAGTAGGACCCCTCTAGCCCCGAACACCGGGGAGCTGTTTTTT	CASSRTPLAPNTGELFF
.	TRBV19	TRBJ1-5	.	TGTGCCAGTATCCAAAGCGGGCCAGGGAACCAGCCCCAGCATTTT	CASIQSGPGNQPQHF
.	TRBV19	TRBJ2-5	TRBD2	TGTGCCAGTAGTATGTCACGGGAGGGAGAGACCCAGTACTTC	CASSMSREGETQYF
.	TRBV6-6	TRBJ2-4	TRBD2	TGTGCCAGCAGCCAAACGGGCGGACTAGCGGGGGGTTTAGCCAAAAACATTCAGTACTTC	CASSQTGGLAGGLAKNIQYF
.	TRBV28	TRBJ2-1	TRBD2	TGTGCCAGCAGTTCGACTAGCGGGGTCTACAATGAGCAGTTCTTC	CASSSTSGVYNEQFF
.	TRBV4-3	TRBJ1-2	.	TGCGCCAGCAGCCAAAACAGGGTGCCTGGCTACACCTTC	CASSQNRVPGYTF
.	TRBV5-6	TRBJ2-3	TRBD2	TGTGCCAGCAGCTTGGGCGGGGGGGCAGATACGCAGTATTTT	CASSLGGGADTQYF
.	TRBV27	TRBJ1-5	TRBD1	TGTGCCAGCAGTGGAGGGACAGGGCGGGATCAGCCCCAGCATTTT	CASSGGTGRDQPQHF
.	TRBV7-3	TRBJ2-1	TRBD2	TGTGCCAGCAGCTTAAACCCGGGAGGCAATGAGCAGTTCTTC	CASSLNPGGNEQFF
once	TRBV6-2/TRBV6-3	TRBJ2-2	.	TGTGCCAGCAGTTATCACAGCCAGTACACCGGGGAGCTGTTTTTT	CASSYHSQYTGELFF
.	TRBV3-1/TRBV3-2	TRBJ2-2	TRBD1	TGTGCCAGCAGCTCCTACAGGGGGCCTAGCACCGGGGAGCTGTTTTTT	CASSSYRGPSTGELFF
.	TRBV16	TRBJ1-1	.	TGTGCCAGCAGCCAAAACAGGAACACTGAAGCTTTCTTT	CASSQNRNTEAFF
.	TRBV19	TRBJ1-6	.	TGTGCCAGTAGTATGACAGCTAATTGGGCTAATTCACCCCTCCACTTT	CASSMTANWANSPLHF
.	TRBV9	TRBJ2-2	TRBD1	TGTGCCAGCAACTCAGGGGGTTCCACCGGGGAGCTGTTTTTT	CASNSGGSTGELFF
.	TRBV7-9	TRBJ1-2	.	TGTGCCAGCAGCTCCGTAGGACAGCTACTCTATGGCTACACCTTC	CASSSVGQLLYGYTF
.	TRBV5-6	TRBJ1-6	.	TGTGCCAGCAGCCAGGGCCAACTTTCACCCCTCCACTTT	CASSQGQLSPLHF
.	TRBV5-4	TRBJ1-1	.	TGTGCCAGCAGCTTGGGGGGGGGTCGAGGCAGGGGATGGACTGAAGCTTTCTTT	CASSLGGGRGRGWTEAFF
.	TRBV11-2	TRBJ2-1	TRBD1	TGTGCCAGCAGCAATACAGGGGTCGGGCAGTTCTTC	CASSNTGVGQFF